This TCR beta chain was identified during a study of identical twins. TCRdb re-called the 5' RACE reads through MiXCR, storing one row per CDR3 protein. The data contain around 1.7 million distinct CDR3 sequences, 32% of them singletons. Trimming cost V 6 bases and J 5 bases, with 10 bases left between them. The CDR3 is 12 residues long. Germline V CDR1 and CDR2: DFQATT, SNEGSKA (reference sequence). The TCR originated in a newborn girl in good health. The specimen was cord blood. The chain has TRBV20-1 and TRBJ2-2, with D possibly TRBD2 on 5 matching bases. The CDR3 nucleotides read TGCAGTGCGCGGACTGTAACCGGGGAGCTGTTTTTT. As protein: CSARTVTGELFF.